This T cell receptor beta chain emerged from a study of cytomegalovirus exposure and HLA in healthy donors. Study-wide points: According to a later analysis, most TCR beta chains associated with CMV appeared HLA-restricted. Reportedly, a later analysis found an Asian-associated ancestry cluster had fewer N-insertions than the approximately 670-donor mean. A later analysis linked a missense variant in DCLRE1C to the trimming of TCR beta V and J genes. A later analysis appeared to link common viral pathogens to several of the most significant clusters.

With respect to this clone: The antigen remains undetermined.

The study ran its PCR with 60 Vbeta and 13 Jbeta primers. TCRdb keeps only in-frame clones here, not all; method: immunoSEQ multiplex PCR. The profile shows around 150,000 clones, around three quarters of them singletons. The TCR originated in a middle-aged man in good health and CMV-seropositive. The sample consisted of PBMCs.

CDR3 coding DNA: TGCGCCAGCAGCCAAGAGGGTAGCGGGGGCGGGGAGCAGTTCTTC. Encoded protein: CASSQEGSGGGEQFF. V is TRBV4-1 and J is TRBJ2-1; 9 bases line up with TRBD2. The CDR3 runs 15 residues. After removal of 0 bases from V and 10 bases from J, the junction contained 7 bases not matched to a gene. CDR1 is MGHRA and CDR2 is YSYEKL in the germline V gene.